The clone carrying this TCR beta chain showed up just once. The antigen remains unidentified. This specimen belongs to a study of T cell responses to AZD1222 COVID-19 vaccine. This CDR3 region has 15 residues. With 6 bases clipped from V and 3 bases from J, the junction kept 8 bases outside the gene matches. From germline, CDR1 is MNHEY and CDR2 SVGAGI. The repertoire was sequenced with immunoSEQ multiplex PCR; TCRdb's copy has only in-frame clones and lacks some. The table records 140,000 to 150,000 clones, more than 75% of them present only once. Study-level findings and limits: The donor group comprised mostly white British people and more females; the analysis possibly underestimated clonal diversity.

The chain employs TRBV6-5 and TRBJ1-2, with 9 bases lining up with TRBD1. This TCR came from an adult who received the AZD1222 COVID-19 vaccine. Here the sequenced sample was peripheral blood, taken 28 days after the second AZD1222 dose. The CDR3 loop is CASRDTGGAYYGYTF. In DNA form, the CDR3 reads TGTGCCAGCAGGGACACAGGGGGCGCTTACTATGGCTACACCTTC.